This TCR beta chain was documented in a study of shared clonotypes between healthy human individuals. All donors were Caucasian adults living in Nashville, Tennessee. With respect to this clone: The antigen is undetermined.

The V segment lost 4 bases and the J segment 5 bases; nucleotides outside the gene matches: 7. This CDR3 spans 15 amino acids. CDR1 and CDR2 (germline): SGHRS, YFSETQ. General observations from the study: It was anticipated that sequencing depth would influence how many clonotypes donors shared.

The replicate PCRs on unsorted PBMC were given about 300 ng DNA, which is tens of thousands of T cell genomes. The unsorted PBMC sample used ten immunoSEQ deep assay plates. TCRdb keeps only in-frame clones here, not all; method: immunoSEQ multiplex PCR. The sample contains 490,000 or so clones, roughly 85% of which appear only once. Sequenced sample: PBMCs. The genes are TRBV5-1 and TRBJ2-1; 9 positions match TRBD2. This TCR was recovered from a middle-aged woman in good health. Some clones in this sample may be carry-over from other donors' samples. CDR3 in DNA: TGCGCCAGCAGCAACCTACTAGCGGGCGACAATGAGCAGTTCTTC. This gives the protein CASSNLLAGDNEQFF.